Following are 22 T cell receptor beta chains from one sample sequenced in a study of blood T cell repertoires in COVID-19. Assay used: immunoSEQ multiplex PCR; TCRdb lists only in-frame clones, some missing. The sample carries approximately 130,000 clones, about four fifths recorded once. The specimen sequenced was peripheral blood. These receptors came from a human donor in a cohort sampled during active COVID-19.

The gene calls are TRBV29-1 and TRBJ1-1; possible D gene TRBD1, 6 bases. V lost 4 bases and J 2 bases, leaving 11 bases between the germline ends. From germline, CDR1 is SQVTM and CDR2 ANQGSEA. The CDR3 has 13 amino acids. The DNA of the CDR3 is TGCAGCGTTGGGACAGAATATAACACTGAAGCTTTCTTT. It yields the protein CSVGTEYNTEAFF.

The chain combines TRBV12-3 or TRBV12-4 with TRBJ1-1; no clear D. This CDR3 is 12 amino acids long. V shed 4 bases and J shed 3 bases, with 6 bases lying between them. The DNA of the CDR3 is TGTGCCAGCAGTTGGACTTACACTGAAGCTTTCTTT. Translating it yields CASSWTYTEAFF.

The chain joins TRBV12-5 to TRBJ2-7, with TRBD1 as a possible D gene (8 bases). With 3 bases removed from V and 4 bases from J, the gap between germline ends came to 13 bases. Germline V CDR1 and CDR2: LGHNT, FRNRAP. There are 14 residues in the CDR3. The CDR3 DNA follows: TGTGCTAGTGGTTTCAAACAGGGGGGGTACGAGCAGTACTTC. This gives the protein CASGFKQGGYEQYF.

Points on this clone: A read error may account for a junction end that differs from germline. This chain joins TRBV5-1 and TRBJ1-5; a weak D match, TRBD1 (5 bases). This CDR3 is 13 amino acids long. The germline CDR1 and CDR2 sequences are SGHRS and YFSETQ. CDR3 sequence reads: CASSLGGDQPQHF. CDR3 in DNA: TGCGCCAGCAGTTTGGGGGGGGATCAGCCCCAGCATTTT.

The chain uses TRBV2 and TRBJ1-2; 9 bases agree with TRBD1. The CDR3 is made up of 14 amino acids. The junction had 6 bases not matched to a gene; V was cut back by 5 bases and J by 5 bases. Per germline, CDR1 SNHLY and CDR2 FYNNEI. This chain's CDR3 is CASSTNRGLYGYTF. CDR3 sequence (DNA): TGTGCCAGCAGTACCAACAGGGGGCTGTATGGCTACACCTTC.

This clone was counted once. The chain recombines TRBV24-1 with TRBJ1-5, with 7 bases that match TRBD1. Germline V gene sequence: CDR1 KGHDR, CDR2 SFDVKD. The CDR3 totals 16 residues. V dropped 7 bases and J dropped 0; count of bases not matched to a gene: 8. This chain's CDR3 is CATRGTAVYSNQPQHF. In DNA, the CDR3 is TGTGCCACCAGAGGGACAGCGGTATATAGCAATCAGCCCCAGCATTTT.

The chain employs TRBV18 and TRBJ2-3; no definite D call. Germline lookup yields CDR1 KGHSH and CDR2 LQKENI. Trimming pared 2 bases from V and 6 bases from J, leaving 12 bases between. There are 14 residues in the CDR3. Here the CDR3 reads CASSPLPGPDTQYF. For the CDR3, the DNA is TGTGCCAGCTCACCATTGCCGGGTCCCGATACGCAGTATTTT.

The CDR3 nucleotides are TGTGCCAGCAGCTCCTCCCGGGGTGGGACTAGCGGGGCGATTGGGAACGAGCAGTACTTC. Residues: CASSSSRGGTSGAIGNEQYF. J is TRBJ2-7 and V is TRBV7-6, with TRBD2 matching over 13 bases. From germline, CDR1 is SGHVS and CDR2 FNYEAQ. Trimming at V came to 4 bases and at J to 5 bases, leaving 20 bases not matched to a gene. There are 20 residues in the CDR3.

The chain links TRBV27 to TRBJ1-1, with 7 positions matching TRBD1. CDR1 is MNHEY and CDR2 is SMNVEV in the germline V gene (reference sequence). There are 13 residues in the CDR3. V lost 6 bases to trimming and J lost 1 base; unmatched junction nucleotides: 2. The chain's CDR3 is CASRDRENTEAFF. Written as DNA, the CDR3 is TGTGCCAGCAGAGACAGGGAGAACACTGAAGCTTTCTTT.

The chain joins TRBV3-1 (or the pseudogene TRBV3-2) to TRBJ1-4; D remains unclear. This CDR3 has 14 amino acids. The V end was cut by 1 base, the J end by 4 bases, with 7 bases between. The V gene's germline CDR1 is LGHDT and CDR2 YNNKEL (reference sequence). CDR3 nucleotide sequence: TGTGCCAGCAGCCAAGCGGGGAATAATGAAAAACTGTTTTTT. This gives the protein CASSQAGNNEKLFF.

This clone was counted only a few times. CDR3 in DNA: TGTGCCAGCAGCTCGGACAGACTATATAGCAATCAGCCCCAGCATTTT. Translating it yields CASSSDRLYSNQPQHF. V usage is TRBV6-6 and J usage is TRBJ1-5; D may be TRBD1 (6 bases). The CDR3 totals 16 residues. Looked up from germline, CDR1 is MNHNY and CDR2 is SVGAGI (reference sequence). V gave up 6 bases and J gave up 0 bases, with 15 bases separating them.

The gene calls are TRBV14 and TRBJ2-1, with 7 bases matching TRBD1. Germline-derived CDR1 and CDR2 are SGHDN and FVKESK. V was pared by 0 bases and J by 2 bases, with 4 bases of the junction left unmatched. CDR3 size: 16 residues. The CDR3 bases are TGTGCCAGCAGCCAAGAACTTGGGACAGCCTACAATGAGCAGTTCTTC. Encoded protein: CASSQELGTAYNEQFF.

This rearrangement joins TRBV19 to TRBJ1-2, with a weak D call TRBD1 (6 bases). CDR3 length: 15 amino acids. Germline CDR1 reads LNHDA; CDR2 reads SQIVND (reference sequence). Trimming removed 6 bases from V and 4 bases from J, with 18 bases in between. CDR3 in amino acids: CASSTSLGQSYGYTF. CDR3 coding DNA: TGTGCCAGTAGCACTTCATTAGGACAGAGCTATGGCTACACCTTC.

The V gene is TRBV7-3, the J gene TRBJ2-5, with a weak D call TRBD2 (6 bases). Germline V CDR1 and CDR2: SGHTA, FQGTGA. V shed 4 bases and J shed 3 bases, with 9 bases lying between them. CDR3 length: 13 amino acids. CDR3 DNA sequence: TGTGCCAGCAGCTCGGGACTTAAAGAGACCCAGTACTTC. This gives the protein CASSSGLKETQYF.

Written as DNA, the CDR3 is TGTGCCAGCAGCCCGGGACTAGCGGGGGCCCTCCAAGAGACCCAGTACTTC. This encodes CASSPGLAGALQETQYF. This chain connects TRBV3-1 (or the pseudogene TRBV3-2) to TRBJ2-5; 14 bases line up with TRBD2. The ends lost 4 bases at V and 1 base at J; junction bases unmatched: 5. The CDR3 covers 17 residues. CDR1 is LGHDT, CDR2 YNNKEL, per germline (reference sequence).

The chain carries TRBV4-1 and TRBJ2-3; tentatively, D is TRBD1 (6 bases). Per germline, CDR1 MGHRA and CDR2 YSYEKL. The V end was cut by 1 base, the J end by 2 bases, with 22 bases between. The CDR3 spans 19 residues. CDR3 region: CASSQASGTHHINTDTQYF. CDR3 DNA sequence: TGCGCCAGCAGCCAAGCGTCCGGGACACACCATATCAACACAGATACGCAGTATTTT.

The chain joins TRBV28 to TRBJ1-2, with D hard to call. This CDR3 spans 13 amino acids. Looked up from germline, CDR1 is MDHEN and CDR2 is SYDVKM. Trimming removed 10 bases at V and 4 bases at J, with 16 bases between. As DNA, the CDR3 is TGTGCCATCCCTGGACTCGGCCGCTATGGCTACACCTTC. It yields the protein CAIPGLGRYGYTF.

V is TRBV4-2 and J is TRBJ2-7, with 8 nucleotides matching TRBD2. The CDR3 has 20 residues. The trim removed 1 base at V and 3 bases at J, leaving 20 bases unmatched. The germline gives CDR1 LGHNA, CDR2 YNFKEQ. The chain's CDR3 is CASSQGPRPRKRGGNYEQYF. The CDR3 DNA sequence: TGTGCCAGCAGCCAAGGACCCCGCCCCCGGAAACGCGGGGGGAACTACGAGCAGTACTTC.

This clone has just one count. The chain has TRBV19 and TRBJ1-5; 8 bases align to TRBD1. Germline CDR1 is LNHDA and CDR2 is SQIVND (reference sequence). The trim removed 4 bases at V and 5 bases at J, leaving 7 bases unmatched. The CDR3 loop spans 15 amino acids. The CDR3: CASSRGQVEYQPQHF. For the CDR3, the DNA is TGTGCCAGTAGTAGGGGACAGGTGGAATATCAGCCCCAGCATTTT.

The V and J genes are TRBV6-7 and TRBJ2-7; 13 bases fit TRBD2. TRBV6-7 is an ORF, and what it does is uncertain. This CDR3 comprises 18 residues. Trimming at V came to 2 bases and at J to 1 base, leaving 8 bases not matched to a gene. The CDR3 DNA reads as TGTGCCAGCAGTTACCCTGAGGGACTAGCGGGGACGTCCTACGAGCAGTACTTC. Its protein product is CASSYPEGLAGTSYEQYF.

The chain carries TRBV7-9 and TRBJ2-7, with 7 bases that match TRBD2. This CDR3 region has 14 residues. The J segment lost 4 bases and the V segment lost 5 bases, leaving 8 bases of the junction unmatched. CDR1 is SEHNR, CDR2 FQNEAQ, per germline (reference sequence). The CDR3 sequence: CASSQSGGGYEQYF. CDR3 sequence (DNA): TGTGCCAGCAGCCAGTCTGGGGGGGGTTACGAGCAGTACTTC.

The chain joins TRBV6-5 to TRBJ2-2; tentative D call: TRBD2 (7 bases). The CDR3 has 14 residues. V was shortened by 7 bases and J by 6 bases, with 15 bases between the two germline ends. CDR1 is MNHEY and CDR2 is SVGAGI in the germline V gene. CDR3 DNA sequence: TGTGCCAGCAAGGAGGGGGGGCTAGCCGGGGAGCTGTTTTTT. Its protein product is CASKEGGLAGELFF.